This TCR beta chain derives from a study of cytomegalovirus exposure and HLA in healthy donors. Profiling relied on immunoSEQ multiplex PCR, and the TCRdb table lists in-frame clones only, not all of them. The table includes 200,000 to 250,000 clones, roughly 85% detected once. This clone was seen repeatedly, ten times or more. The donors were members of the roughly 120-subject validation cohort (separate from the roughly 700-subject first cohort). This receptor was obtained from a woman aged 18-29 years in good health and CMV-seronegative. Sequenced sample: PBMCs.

DNA for the CDR3: TGTGCCAGCAGGGGCTGGGGTCAGGACACTGAAGCTTTCTTT. It specifies CASRGWGQDTEAFF. The genes are TRBV27 and TRBJ1-1; D not certain. V lost 6 bases and J 3 bases, leaving 14 bases between the germline ends. CDR1 MNHEY and CDR2 SMNVEV come from the germline V gene (reference sequence). The CDR3 runs to 14 residues.